This T cell receptor (beta chain) was obtained from a study of cytomegalovirus exposure and HLA in healthy donors. PCR was performed using 60 Vbeta and 13 Jbeta primers. As originally analysed: In a later analysis, of approximately 81 million unique beta chains, roughly 10 million appeared in at least two donors. Assay used: immunoSEQ multiplex PCR; TCRdb lists only in-frame clones, some missing. V, J and clone size derive from that table, while D and trimming were established from the DNA sequence. In total, the table holds 150,000 or so clones. Germline CDR1 is SEHNR and CDR2 is FQNEAQ (reference sequence). The J segment lost 1 base and the V segment lost 5 bases, leaving 5 bases of the junction unmatched. This CDR3 contains 15 residues. Donors were ostensibly healthy at sampling, although undocumented immune exposures were probable. Study-wide results and limits: Most CMV-associated TCR beta chains appeared HLA-restricted in a later analysis.

Notes on this clone: Its antigen remains unidentified.

Sequencing used PBMCs. The chain has TRBV7-9 and TRBJ2-7; 10 bases are shared with TRBD2. The clonotype comes from a woman between 50 and 59 years old in good health and CMV-seronegative. The CDR3 reads CASSPRTSGSYEQYF. CDR3 DNA sequence: TGTGCCAGCAGCCCTAGGACTAGCGGTTCCTACGAGCAGTACTTC.